The 5 T cell receptor beta chains below come from one sample, sequenced in a study of blood T cell repertoires in COVID-19. TCRdb's table, derived via immunoSEQ multiplex PCR, lists solely in-frame clones and lacks some. The data show roughly 300,000 clones, around 85% seen once. Sequencing input: PBMCs or T cells enriched from blood (not recorded which). The receptors come from a woman between 35 and 50 years old with acute COVID-19.

The chain uses TRBV2 and TRBJ2-7; tentatively, D is TRBD2 (7 bases). Deletions cut 6 bases from V and 0 bases from J, with 15 bases between. Germline assignment: CDR1 SNHLY and CDR2 FYNNEI. CDR3 size: 15 residues. Here the CDR3 DNA reads TGTGCCAGCAGCAAAGGGGGGGGCTCCTCCTACGAGCAGTACTTC. Translating gives CASSKGGGSSYEQYF.

This clone was seen only a few times. The V and J genes are TRBV6-6 and TRBJ2-6; 11 bases map to TRBD1. The CDR3 has 19 amino acids. J was trimmed by 0 bases and V by 5 bases; bases with no gene match: 9. Germline V gives CDR1 MNHNY, CDR2 SVGAGI (reference sequence). The CDR3 DNA reads as TGTGCCAGCAGTCGCCCTTACGGGACAGGGGGCTCTGGGGCCAACGTCCTGACTTTC. It is translated as CASSRPYGTGGSGANVLTF.

V and J are TRBV6-1 and TRBJ2-1; weak D call: TRBD2 (6 bases). In germline, CDR1 is MNHNS, CDR2 SASEGT. Trimming stripped 2 bases from V and 9 bases from J, with 11 bases between. The CDR3 is made up of 13 amino acids. The CDR3: CASSEPGLGEQFF. The CDR3 DNA sequence: TGTGCCAGCAGTGAACCGGGACTCGGTGAGCAGTTCTTC.

The J gene is TRBJ1-3, the V gene TRBV9; 7 bases agree with TRBD1. The germline CDR1 and CDR2 sequences are SGDLS and YYNGEE. There are 14 residues in the CDR3. J lost 4 bases, V lost 4 bases, and 5 bases had no gene match. This CDR3 reads CASSMGQPGNTIYF. As DNA, the CDR3 is TGTGCCAGCAGCATGGGACAGCCGGGAAACACCATATATTTT.

The V call is TRBV9, the J call TRBJ2-2; tentatively, D is TRBD1 (6 bases). The CDR3 loop spans 14 amino acids. The germline V gene encodes CDR1 SGDLS and CDR2 YYNGEE. Trimming took off 2 bases at V and 5 bases at J, with 10 bases between the two ends. DNA of the CDR3: TGTGCCAGCAGCGTCAGGGGTCTGACCGGGGAGCTGTTTTTT. Protein: CASSVRGLTGELFF.